The 24 T cell receptor beta chains reported below all come from one sample, sequenced in a study of CD8+ T cells in alopecia areata (dated by TCRdb to between 2017 and 2018). To prepare the library, the immunoSEQ multiplex PCR assay was applied. RNA was extracted from all samples and reverse transcribed into cDNA, which served as template for TCR sequencing. TCRdb carries this immuneACCESS record with in-frame sequences only. Its versions omit some clonotypes, under half of them owing to an unresolved V gene in the studies checked, with the rest unexplained. The sample table shows 100,000 to 150,000 clones, and under 65% are seen once. The top ten constitute roughly 5% of the sample. Read against the paper, the sample's time point label means: more than three weeks on oral tofacitinib. According to the study, the label for this sample's treatment or condition signals: oral pan-JAK inhibitor, 5-10 mg twice daily.

The sample was CD4+ T cells sorted from blood, taken at week 4, from a patient treated with tofacitinib. These receptors were collected from a human donor with alopecia areata.

J is TRBJ2-3 and V is TRBV29-1; D possibly uses TRBD1 or TRBD2 (5 bases each). V shed 5 bases and J shed 6 bases, with 15 bases lying between them. Germline V CDR1 and CDR2: SQVTM, ANQGSEA. The CDR3 totals 13 residues. This CDR3 reads CSVQRGAGDTQYF. The DNA for the CDR3 is TGCAGCGTTCAGAGGGGTGCAGGGGATACGCAGTATTTT.

The chain has TRBV7-2 and TRBJ2-1; no clear D. The CDR3 consists of 13 residues. The V gene lost 1 base and the J gene lost 9 bases, with 10 bases spanning the gap. The V gene's germline CDR1 is SGHTA and CDR2 FQGNSA. The CDR3: CASSLGGGVEQFF. CDR3 bases: TGTGCCAGCAGCTTAGGGGGTGGCGTTGAGCAGTTCTTC.

This clone was observed a few times. The V gene is TRBV30, the J gene TRBJ1-1, with TRBD1 as a possible D gene (5 bases). Germline CDR1 reads GTSNPN; CDR2 reads SVGIG (reference sequence). CDR3 length: 13 residues. V was cut by 3 bases and J by 1 base, with 9 bases left in between. The CDR3 bases are TGTGCCTGGAGCTGGGACCGGAACACTGAAGCTTTCTTT. Translation gives CAWSWDRNTEAFF. The full variable domain, in which reference TRBV30 and TRBJ1-1 provide the parts outside the CDR3, is SQTIHQWPATLVQPVGSPLSLECTVEGTSNPNLYWYRQAAGRGLQLLFYSVGIGQISSEVPQNLSASRPQDRQFILSSKKLLLSDSGFYLCAWSWDRNTEAFFGQGTRLTVV.

This clone was seen only a few times. The chain couples TRBV7-8 to TRBJ1-4; a possible D gene is TRBD1 (6 bases). This CDR3 region has 15 residues. Trimming left V 4 bases short and J 4 bases short, with 13 bases between. Germline assignment: CDR1 SGHVS and CDR2 FQNEAQ. CDR3 residues: CASSSGQLLNEKLFF. Written as DNA, the CDR3 is TGTGCCAGCAGCTCTGGACAGCTACTTAATGAAAAACTGTTTTTT.

This chain joins TRBV29-1 and TRBJ2-2; D assignment may be TRBD1 or TRBD2 (5 bases each). V was clipped by 6 bases and J by 1 base, with 12 bases between them. This CDR3 is built from 14 residues. In germline, CDR1 is SQVTM, CDR2 ANQGSEA. The CDR3 nucleotides are TGCAGCGTGTCCAGGGACGGGAACACCGGGGAGCTGTTTTTT. It encodes CSVSRDGNTGELFF.

The chain employs TRBV29-1 and TRBJ1-1, with D unclear. CDR1 and CDR2 from the germline V gene are SQVTM and ANQGSEA. The CDR3 has 11 amino acids. V was pared by 3 bases and J by 8 bases, with 10 bases between. The CDR3, as DNA: TGCAGCGTTGATCTGAGTTCAGAAGCTTTCTTT. Protein product: CSVDLSSEAFF.

The V gene is TRBV25-1, the J gene TRBJ2-7; D is ambiguous. Germline V gene data show CDR1 as MGHDK and CDR2 as SYGVNS. Trimming removed 4 bases from V and 3 bases from J, with 4 bases in between. The CDR3 sequence is 11 residues long. For the CDR3, the DNA is TGTGCCAGCAGTGCCCACTACGAGCAGTACTTC. Translated, it gives CASSAHYEQYF.

This clone was seen more than once but under ten times. The rearrangement links TRBV29-1 to TRBJ2-5; possibly TRBD1 for D (5 bases). The V gene lost 3 bases and the J gene lost 3 bases, with 11 bases spanning the gap. CDR3 length equals 13 residues. Germline assignment: CDR1 SQVTM and CDR2 ANQGSEA. CDR3 nucleotide sequence: TGCAGCGTTGACGTGGCAGGGAAAGAGACCCAGTACTTC. Translating gives CSVDVAGKETQYF.

The chain links TRBV5-1 to TRBJ1-1; TRBD1 is a possible D gene (5 bases). V dropped 1 base and J dropped 4 bases, with 11 bases sitting between them. The length of the CDR3 is 14 residues. Germline CDR1 and CDR2: SGHRS and YFSETQ. The CDR3, as DNA: TGCGCCAGCAGCTTGAGGGTTGGGGGCACTGAAGCTTTCTTT. Its protein is CASSLRVGGTEAFF.

The V and J genes are TRBV6-5 and TRBJ2-5, with D possibly TRBD2 on 6 matching bases. CDR1 and CDR2 (germline): MNHEY, SVGAGI. Trimming shortened V by 8 bases and J by 7 bases, and 23 bases separated the two germline ends. CDR3 size: 15 residues. CDR3 coding DNA: TGTGCCAGCCGCGGGGTAGTCGGAACCACGGGGACCCAGTACTTC. This codes for CASRGVVGTTGTQYF.

The sample holds one count of this clone. The chain recombines TRBV7-2 with TRBJ2-3, with D unclear. The V end lost 2 bases, the J end lost 6 bases, and 6 bases lay between the germline ends. Germline-derived CDR1 and CDR2 are SGHTA and FQGNSA. The CDR3 has 12 residues. This CDR3 is CASSLPTDTQYF. In DNA form, the CDR3 reads TGTGCCAGCAGCTTACCGACCGATACGCAGTATTTT.

In this sample, this clone turned up many times. The chain joins TRBV6-5 to TRBJ2-7, with D maybe TRBD1 (6 bases). Germline assignment: CDR1 MNHEY and CDR2 SVGAGI. Trimming pared 0 bases from V and 3 bases from J, leaving 15 bases between. CDR3 size: 16 residues. In nucleotides, the CDR3 is TGTGCCAGCAGTTACTCCGGGGTAGGGGGAGTCTACGAGCAGTACTTC. This sequence encodes CASSYSGVGGVYEQYF.

The gene calls are TRBV28 and TRBJ2-2, with 7 bases fitting TRBD2. V gave up 2 bases and J gave up 1 base; unmatched junction bases: 1. Germline loops: CDR1 MDHEN, CDR2 SYDVKM. The CDR3 has 15 amino acids. The CDR3 reads CASSLVAGNTGELFF. DNA for the CDR3: TGTGCCAGCAGTTTAGTAGCGGGGAACACCGGGGAGCTGTTTTTT.

The chain recombines TRBV7-2 with TRBJ2-7; 9 bases map to TRBD2. The ends lost 2 bases at V and 4 bases at J; junction bases unmatched: 9. The CDR3 consists of 16 residues. Per germline, CDR1 SGHTA and CDR2 FQGNSA. Here the CDR3 reads CASSLSSLAGRYEQYF. The CDR3 nucleotides read TGTGCCAGCAGCTTATCTTCGCTAGCGGGGCGATACGAGCAGTACTTC.

The chain employs TRBV5-1 and TRBJ2-2; TRBD2 is a possible D gene (5 bases). Germline V gene lookup returns CDR1 SGHRS and CDR2 YFSETQ. Trimming took off 4 bases at V and 2 bases at J, with 12 bases between the two ends. This CDR3 contains 15 residues. CDR3 sequence: CASSPGNSNTGELFF. The CDR3 nucleotides read TGCGCCAGCAGCCCCGGGAATTCAAACACCGGGGAGCTGTTTTTT. Combining the CDR3 with reference TRBV5-1 and TRBJ2-2 gives the whole variable domain KAGVTQTPRYLIKTRGQQVTLSCSPISGHRSVSWYQQTPGQGLQFLFEYFSETQRNKGNFPGRFSGRQFSNSRSEMNVSTLELGDSALYLCASSPGNSNTGELFFGEGSRLTVL.

This chain connects TRBV25-1 to TRBJ2-6; tentatively, D is TRBD2 (5 bases). CDR1 and CDR2 (germline): MGHDK, SYGVNS. Trimming took off 8 bases at V and 4 bases at J, with 9 bases between the two ends. The CDR3 consists of 13 residues. CDR3 region: CASGGPGANVLTF. CDR3 nucleotides: TGTGCCAGCGGAGGTCCCGGGGCCAACGTCCTGACTTTC.

The chain is built from TRBV19 and TRBJ1-1, with 7 nucleotides matching TRBD1. This CDR3 comprises 14 residues. CDR1 LNHDA and CDR2 SQIVND come from the germline V gene (reference sequence). Trimming removed 2 bases from V and 7 bases from J; junction bases left unmatched: 7. CDR3 in DNA: TGTGCCAGTAGTATACCCGGGACAGCCTATGAAGCTTTCTTT. Translation gives CASSIPGTAYEAFF.

There are a few counts of this clone. The gene calls are TRBV7-9 and TRBJ2-3; 11 bases align to TRBD2. The V segment lost 5 bases and the J segment 3 bases; nucleotides outside the gene matches: 10. The germline V gene encodes CDR1 SEHNR and CDR2 FQNEAQ (reference sequence). There are 17 residues in the CDR3. Here the CDR3 DNA reads TGTGCCAGCAGCCGCCCCTCTAGCGGGAGGCGGACAGATACGCAGTATTTT. Translating gives CASSRPSSGRRTDTQYF.

V is TRBV5-1 and J is TRBJ2-2, with D tentatively TRBD1 (6 bases). The CDR3 consists of 15 residues. The germline V and J ends were trimmed by 7 bases and 4 bases, with 17 bases remaining between them. CDR1 and CDR2 (germline): SGHRS, YFSETQ. CDR3 residues: CASELQGRGTGELFF. CDR3 coding DNA: TGCGCCAGCGAACTACAGGGTCGTGGCACCGGGGAGCTGTTTTTT. Variable domain in full (rest from reference TRBV5-1 and TRBJ2-2): KAGVTQTPRYLIKTRGQQVTLSCSPISGHRSVSWYQQTPGQGLQFLFEYFSETQRNKGNFPGRFSGRQFSNSRSEMNVSTLELGDSALYLCASELQGRGTGELFFGEGSRLTVL.

This clone was counted between two and nine times. The chain is built from TRBV29-1 and TRBJ1-2; the D is unclear. Germline V gene lookup returns CDR1 SQVTM and CDR2 ANQGSEA. This CDR3 has 12 amino acids. The V gene lost 0 bases and the J gene lost 8 bases, with 10 bases spanning the gap. Here the CDR3 reads CSVEDLRLGYTF. The CDR3 nucleotides read TGCAGCGTTGAAGATCTTCGGCTCGGCTACACCTTC.

The rearrangement links TRBV30 to TRBJ2-3; a weak D match, TRBD2 (5 bases). The CDR3 contains 11 residues. Trimming took 3 bases from V and 5 from J, leaving 6 bases between them. Germline assignment: CDR1 GTSNPN and CDR2 SVGIG (reference sequence). The CDR3, as DNA: TGTGCCTGGAGGAGCGGAGATACGCAGTATTTT. This encodes CAWRSGDTQYF. Full variable domain (outside the CDR3, taken from reference TRBV30 and TRBJ2-3): SQTIHQWPATLVQPVGSPLSLECTVEGTSNPNLYWYRQAAGRGLQLLFYSVGIGQISSEVPQNLSASRPQDRQFILSSKKLLLSDSGFYLCAWRSGDTQYFGPGTRLTVL.

The chain employs TRBV7-9 and TRBJ1-2, with D unresolved. The CDR3 consists of 12 residues. Per germline, CDR1 SEHNR and CDR2 FQNEAQ (reference sequence). V lost 1 base, J lost 7 bases, and 7 bases lay in between. The CDR3 bases are TGTGCCAGCAGCTTAGAAGGGATTGGCTACACCTTC. Its protein product is CASSLEGIGYTF. The variable domain in full, with the rest retrieved from reference TRBV7-9 and TRBJ1-2, is DTGVSQNPRHKITKRGQNVTFRCDPISEHNRLYWYRQTLGQGPEFLTYFQNEAQLEKSRLLSDRFSAERPKGSFSTLEIQRTEQGDSAMYLCASSLEGIGYTFGSGTRLTVV.

This clone occurred once. The rearrangement joins TRBV2 to TRBJ1-1, with D maybe TRBD1 (6 bases). Germline V gene sequence: CDR1 SNHLY, CDR2 FYNNEI. The CDR3 is 14 residues long. The V end was cut by 4 bases, the J end by 2 bases, with 11 bases between. CDR3 DNA sequence: TGTGCCAGCAGTGTCCAGGGGAGAAACACTGAAGCTTTCTTT. This gives the protein CASSVQGRNTEAFF.

This chain connects TRBV25-1 to TRBJ2-3; no reliable D call. Germline V gives CDR1 MGHDK, CDR2 SYGVNS. The V gene lost 4 bases and the J gene lost 6 bases, with 14 bases spanning the gap. The CDR3 is made up of 14 amino acids. CDR3: CASSGATGSDTQYF. The CDR3 DNA reads TGTGCCAGCAGTGGGGCCACCGGTTCGGATACGCAGTATTTT.